This entry lists 4 T cell receptor beta chains sequenced from one sample in a study of T cell repertoires in cytomegalovirus infection. Each CDR3 protein gets one entry after TCRdb re-called the reads with MiXCR. Among approximately 770,000 distinct CDR3 sequences, 25% to 35% were seen once, and the ten largest hold about an eighth. Their antigens remain unidentified. Source: cultured CD8+ T cells from PBMCs, taken from culture after CMV antigen stimulation. The receptors come from a human donor in good health (CMV status not recorded). Some clones in this sample may be carry-over from other donors' samples.

The chain is built from TRBV9 and TRBJ2-5; TRBD2 agrees at 15 bases. Trimming took 5 bases from V and 6 from J; bases not matched to a gene: 5. The CDR3 totals 15 residues. Germline CDR1 SGDLS, CDR2 YYNGEE. The CDR3 sequence is CASSGLAGGPKTQYF. As DNA, the CDR3 is TGTGCCAGCAGTGGACTAGCGGGGGGGCCGAAGACCCAGTACTTC.

Comments on this clonotype: Given a much more abundant clone one base away, this may be a read error. The chain recombines TRBV11-3 with TRBJ2-5; TRBD1 matches 7 bases. CDR1 is SGHNT and CDR2 is YENEEA in the germline V gene. V lost 10 bases and J lost 2; bases outside the gene matches: 10. The CDR3 has 14 amino acids. CDR3 bases: TGTGCCAACAGTCAGACAGGGAGTCAAGAGACCCAGTACTTC. Amino acid sequence: CANSQTGSQETQYF.

This chain uses TRBV14 with TRBJ1-2; D unresolved. V lost 6 bases and J 6 bases, leaving 17 bases between the germline ends. The CDR3 contains 14 residues. Germline V gives CDR1 SGHDN, CDR2 FVKESK. The CDR3 DNA follows: TGTGCCAGCAGTACCCAGACGGCTCTAAATGGCTACACCTTC. Residues: CASSTQTALNGYTF.

The chain couples TRBV6-2 or TRBV6-3 to TRBJ1-1, with D possibly being TRBD1 (5 bases). The CDR3 totals 14 residues. CDR1 is MNHEY and CDR2 is SVGEGT in the germline V gene. V gave up 4 bases and J gave up 1 base, with 10 bases separating them. CDR3 amino acids: CASSWGSANTEAFF. The CDR3 region has the DNA TGTGCCAGCAGTTGGGGCAGCGCGAACACTGAAGCTTTCTTT.